This T cell receptor (beta chain) was documented in a study of control samples from healthy donors and cancer patients. The CDR3 contains 16 residues. V lost 2 bases and J lost 9, with 17 bases in between. Per the germline V gene, CDR1 is KGHSH and CDR2 is LQKENI. Here immunoSEQ multiplex PCR was the method, and the copy in TCRdb shows in-frame clones only, minus some. The sample comprises about 20,000 clones, about 83% of which are singletons, and under 35% rests with the top ten. Sequencing was performed on PBMCs. The sequence came from a man in his sixties with head and neck cancer. The J gene is TRBJ1-6, the V gene TRBV18, with no clear D. The CDR3 loop is CASSPIMTISSSPLHF. The CDR3 DNA reads as TGTGCCAGCTCACCAATAATGACGATTTCTAGTTCACCCCTCCACTTT.